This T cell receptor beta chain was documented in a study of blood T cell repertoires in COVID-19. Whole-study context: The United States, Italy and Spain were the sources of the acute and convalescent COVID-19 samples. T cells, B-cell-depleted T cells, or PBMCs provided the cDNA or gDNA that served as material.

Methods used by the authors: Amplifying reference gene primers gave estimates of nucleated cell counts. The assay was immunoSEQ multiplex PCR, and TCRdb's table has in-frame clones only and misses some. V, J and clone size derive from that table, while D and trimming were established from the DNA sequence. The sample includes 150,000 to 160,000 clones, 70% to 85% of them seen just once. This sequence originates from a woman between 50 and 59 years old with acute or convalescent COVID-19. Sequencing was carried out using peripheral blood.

CDR3 nucleotides: TGTGCCAGCAGCGAGTGGGGAGGAGATACGCAGTATTTT. Its protein product is CASSEWGGDTQYF. V usage is TRBV9 and J usage is TRBJ2-3; TRBD2 might be the D (6 bases). The CDR3 is made up of 13 amino acids. The V gene lost 3 bases and the J gene lost 5 bases, with 10 bases spanning the gap. Germline CDR1 and CDR2: SGDLS and YYNGEE.